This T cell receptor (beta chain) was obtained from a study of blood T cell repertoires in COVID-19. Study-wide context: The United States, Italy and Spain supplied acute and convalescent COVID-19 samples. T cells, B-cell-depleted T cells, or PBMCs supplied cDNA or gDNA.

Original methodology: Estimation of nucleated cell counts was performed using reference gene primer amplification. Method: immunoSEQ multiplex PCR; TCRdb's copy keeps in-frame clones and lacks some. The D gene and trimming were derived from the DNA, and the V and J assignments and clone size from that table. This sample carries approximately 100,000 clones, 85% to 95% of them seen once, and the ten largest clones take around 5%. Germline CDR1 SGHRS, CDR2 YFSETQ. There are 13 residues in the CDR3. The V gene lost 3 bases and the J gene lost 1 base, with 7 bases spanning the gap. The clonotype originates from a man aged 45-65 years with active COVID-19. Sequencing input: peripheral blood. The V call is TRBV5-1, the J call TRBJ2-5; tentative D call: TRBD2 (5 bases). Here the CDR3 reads CASSWTGQETQYF. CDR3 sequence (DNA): TGCGCCAGCAGCTGGACTGGCCAAGAGACCCAGTACTTC.